The sequence of this T cell receptor beta chain was determined in a study of vaccination and CD4 T cells after COVID-19. Background on the study: Post-COVID sampling occurred a median approximately 100 days after diagnosis (range 35 to 161).

As regards this clonotype: As yet, its antigen is unknown.

Treatment denoted: approximately nine-day PBMC culture with coronavirus spike peptide pools or control peptides (ViraFEST assay). The CDR3 sequence is 17 residues long. Germline V gene data show CDR1 as SGHNT and CDR2 as YENEEA. The J segment lost 2 bases and the V segment lost 3 bases, leaving 8 bases of the junction unmatched. An Oncomine TCR Beta short-read assay was used to sequence the DNA from cultured CD4+ T cells. Researchers extracted genomic DNA from CD4+ T cells that had been cultured. TCRdb itself ran the PCR reads through MiXCR, one entry per CDR3 protein. This sample has some 18,000 distinct CDR3 sequences, with around 44% found just once.

The J gene is TRBJ1-2, the V gene TRBV11-3, with 11 positions matching TRBD1. Sequenced here: CD4+ T cells from blood, cultured in vitro, sampled after SARS-CoV-2 vaccination. This sequence was found in a human donor who had recovered from COVID-19. CDR3 protein: CASSFMFRDRGNYGYTF. The CDR3 nucleotides read TGTGCCAGCAGCTTTATGTTCCGGGACAGGGGGAACTATGGCTACACCTTC.